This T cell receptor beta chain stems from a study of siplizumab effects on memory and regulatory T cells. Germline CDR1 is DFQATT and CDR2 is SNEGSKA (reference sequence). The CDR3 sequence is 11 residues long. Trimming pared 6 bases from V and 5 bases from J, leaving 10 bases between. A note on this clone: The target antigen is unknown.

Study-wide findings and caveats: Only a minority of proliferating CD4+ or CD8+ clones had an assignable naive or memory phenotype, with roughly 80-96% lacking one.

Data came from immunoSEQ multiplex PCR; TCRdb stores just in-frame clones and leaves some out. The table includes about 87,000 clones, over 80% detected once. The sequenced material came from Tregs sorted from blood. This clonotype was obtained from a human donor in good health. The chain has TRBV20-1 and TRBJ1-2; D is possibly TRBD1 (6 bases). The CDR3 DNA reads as TGCAGTGCGGCAACAGGGTATGGCTACACCTTC. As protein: CSAATGYGYTF.